A single sample is the source of the 29 T cell receptor beta chains below, sequenced in a study of shared clonotypes between healthy human individuals. Clones were sequenced by immunoSEQ multiplex PCR, and TCRdb holds only the in-frame ones, with some missing. The table has around 1.5 million clones, about 98% seen once; the top ten hold 0.4% to 0.45%. Sequenced sample: naive CD4+ T cells sorted from blood. As for subset: CD45RA+ positively selected. These TCRs come from a man younger than 40 in good health.

This sequence joins TRBV4-3 and TRBJ2-1, with 8 bases that match TRBD2. The ends lost 0 bases at V and 2 bases at J; junction bases unmatched: 6. The germline V gene encodes CDR1 LGHNA and CDR2 YSLEER. The CDR3 is 17 amino acids. The CDR3, as DNA: TGCGCCAGCAGCCAAGATATGGGACTAGGAACCTACAATGAGCAGTTCTTC. Translated, it gives CASSQDMGLGTYNEQFF.

V is TRBV7-8 and J is TRBJ2-7; D call uncertain. In germline, CDR1 is SGHVS, CDR2 FQNEAQ. This CDR3 has 11 amino acids. Trimming left V 4 bases short and J 10 bases short, with 11 bases between. CDR3 in amino acids: CASSSEANQYF. CDR3 DNA sequence: TGTGCCAGCAGCTCGGAAGCTAATCAGTACTTC.

A remark on this clone: The sample holds other DNA sequences that translate to the same CDR3. This chain joins TRBV5-1 and TRBJ2-1; 14 bases agree with TRBD2. Germline assignment: CDR1 SGHRS and CDR2 YFSETQ. The CDR3 is made up of 15 amino acids. V was pared by 3 bases and J by 8 bases, with 4 bases of the junction left unmatched. CDR3 DNA: TGCGCCAGCAGCTCGGGACTAGCGGGAGTCTATGAGCAGTTCTTC. This translates into CASSSGLAGVYEQFF. Complete variable domain (other parts from reference TRBV5-1 and TRBJ2-1): KAGVTQTPRYLIKTRGQQVTLSCSPISGHRSVSWYQQTPGQGLQFLFEYFSETQRNKGNFPGRFSGRQFSNSRSEMNVSTLELGDSALYLCASSSGLAGVYEQFFGPGTRLTVL.

The V and J genes are TRBV5-1 and TRBJ2-7; 8 bases line up with TRBD1. The V gene end was trimmed by 0 bases and the J gene end by 0 bases; junction bases not matched to a gene: 2. The CDR3 is made up of 15 amino acids. Per the germline V gene, CDR1 is SGHRS and CDR2 is YFSETQ. DNA of the CDR3: TGCGCCAGCAGCTTGGACGGGACAGGCTCCTACGAGCAGTACTTC. Its protein product is CASSLDGTGSYEQYF. Drawing the rest from reference TRBV5-1 and TRBJ2-7, the complete variable domain is KAGVTQTPRYLIKTRGQQVTLSCSPISGHRSVSWYQQTPGQGLQFLFEYFSETQRNKGNFPGRFSGRQFSNSRSEMNVSTLELGDSALYLCASSLDGTGSYEQYFGPGTRLTVT.

This chain connects TRBV4-2 to TRBJ2-2; D is perhaps TRBD1 (5 bases). V lost 0 bases and J 4 bases, leaving 12 bases between the germline ends. Germline V gene lookup returns CDR1 LGHNA and CDR2 YNFKEQ. There are 16 residues in the CDR3. CDR3 protein: CASSQETRGSTGELFF. The CDR3 nucleotides read TGTGCCAGCAGCCAAGAAACAAGGGGATCCACCGGGGAGCTGTTTTTT.

A remark on this clone: The same CDR3 arises from other DNA sequences in this sample as well. The genes are TRBV29-1 and TRBJ2-5; TRBD1 agrees at 7 bases. This CDR3 contains 12 residues. The ends lost 7 bases at V and 2 bases at J; junction bases unmatched: 4. The germline V gene has CDR1 SQVTM and CDR2 ANQGSEA. Here the CDR3 reads CSGRTGQETQYF. The CDR3 nucleotides are TGCAGCGGACGGACAGGACAAGAGACCCAGTACTTC. Using reference TRBV29-1 and TRBJ2-5 for the parts outside the CDR3, the full variable domain is SAVISQKPSRDICQRGTSLTIQCQVDSQVTMMFWYRQQPGQSLTLIATANQGSEATYESGFVIDKFPISRPNLTFSTLTVSNMSPEDSSIYLCSGRTGQETQYFGPGTRLLVL.

The chain links TRBV9 to TRBJ2-7; 8 bases align to TRBD2. Germline trimming cut 0 bases from V and 4 bases from J; bases unmatched to any gene: 6. The V gene's germline CDR1 is SGDLS and CDR2 YYNGEE. The CDR3 is 15 residues long. CDR3 sequence reads: CASSVGAGVGYEQYF. Written as DNA, the CDR3 is TGTGCCAGCAGCGTAGGAGCGGGAGTAGGGTACGAGCAGTACTTC.

The V gene is TRBV6-5, the J gene TRBJ1-5; D perhaps matches TRBD1 (6 bases). The CDR3 has 15 amino acids. Germline V gene sequence: CDR1 MNHEY, CDR2 SVGAGI. Trimming took 4 bases from V and 1 from J, leaving 11 bases between them. The CDR3 sequence is CASSFSTGSNQPQHF. CDR3 sequence (DNA): TGTGCCAGCAGTTTCTCGACAGGAAGCAATCAGCCCCAGCATTTT.

The rearrangement links TRBV5-1 to TRBJ1-5, with unresolved D. The CDR3 has 15 residues. Germline V lookup: CDR1 SGHRS, CDR2 YFSETQ. Trimming stripped 0 bases from V and 7 bases from J, with 14 bases between. The CDR3 nucleotides read TGCGCCAGCAGCTTGGAGGGAGGAGTGGGGCAGCCCCAGCATTTT. Translated: CASSLEGGVGQPQHF.

The chain recombines TRBV19 with TRBJ1-4; no clear D. The ends were cut back, 5 bases at V and 7 bases at J, with 11 bases in the middle. The germline CDR1 and CDR2 sequences are LNHDA and SQIVND (reference sequence). There are 13 residues in the CDR3. DNA of the CDR3: TGTGCCAGTAGTCCGGGGTTTCCTGAAAAACTGTTTTTT. Protein product: CASSPGFPEKLFF.

A note on this clone: The same CDR3 also results from other DNA sequences found in this sample. The rearrangement joins TRBV5-1 to TRBJ2-2; D not resolved. The V end was cut by 2 bases, the J end by 1 base, with 9 bases between. Per germline, CDR1 SGHRS and CDR2 YFSETQ. CDR3 length: 15 residues. CDR3 nucleotide sequence: TGCGCCAGCAGCTTAGGCGGATTGAACACCGGGGAGCTGTTTTTT. This gives the protein CASSLGGLNTGELFF.

This clone was seen a single time. The J gene is TRBJ2-7, the V gene TRBV27, with TRBD1 identical over 10 bases. Trimming removed 2 bases from V and 5 bases from J; junction bases left unmatched: 6. Germline lookup yields CDR1 MNHEY and CDR2 SMNVEV (reference sequence). The CDR3 totals 15 residues. CDR3 sequence reads: CASSLGDRGRNEQYF. CDR3 nucleotide sequence: TGTGCCAGCAGTTTAGGGGACAGGGGCCGGAACGAGCAGTACTTC.

The V call is TRBV28, the J call TRBJ2-1, with TRBD1 matching 8 bases. V was clipped by 2 bases and J by 8 bases; unmatched bases: 5. The CDR3 has 14 amino acids. CDR1 and CDR2 (germline): MDHEN, SYDVKM. For the CDR3, the DNA is TGTGCCAGCAGTTTAACTCAGGGGGCCTATGAGCAGTTCTTC. It specifies CASSLTQGAYEQFF. The entire variable domain, with the rest obtained from reference TRBV28 and TRBJ2-1, is as follows: DVKVTQSSRYLVKRTGEKVFLECVQDMDHENMFWYRQDPGLGLRLIYFSYDVKMKEKGDIPEGYSVSREKKERFSLILESASTNQTSMYLCASSLTQGAYEQFFGPGTRLTVL.

This sequence joins TRBV7-2 and TRBJ1-5; TRBD1 matches at 8 bases. This CDR3 region has 15 residues. Germline CDR1 SGHTA, CDR2 FQGNSA. With 2 bases clipped from V and 3 bases from J, the junction kept 3 bases outside the gene matches. In DNA, the CDR3 is TGTGCCAGCAGCTTATCGACAGGGGACAATCAGCCCCAGCATTTT. The encoded protein is CASSLSTGDNQPQHF.

The rearrangement uses TRBV27 and TRBJ2-3, with 9 nucleotides matching TRBD2. The CDR3 covers 17 residues. Germline loops: CDR1 MNHEY, CDR2 SMNVEV (reference sequence). J lost 0 bases, V lost 2 bases, and 6 bases had no gene match. CDR3 DNA: TGTGCCAGCAGTTTAATTGGACTAGCGATAAGCACAGATACGCAGTATTTT. Translating gives CASSLIGLAISTDTQYF.

CDR3 region: CASSHGLPTDTQYF. Written as DNA, the CDR3 is TGTGCCAGCAGCCATGGACTACCCACAGATACGCAGTATTTT. This chain links TRBV6-5 with TRBJ2-3, with D possibly TRBD2 on 6 matching bases. Germline V gene sequence: CDR1 MNHEY, CDR2 SVGAGI. Deletions cut 6 bases from V and 2 bases from J, with 12 bases between. The CDR3 has 14 amino acids.

The chain recombines TRBV15 with TRBJ2-5, with D possibly being TRBD1 or TRBD2 (7 bases each). Looked up from germline, CDR1 is LNHNV and CDR2 is YYDKDF (reference sequence). The CDR3 extends over 16 amino acids. Trimming cost V 0 bases and J 4 bases, with 15 bases left between them. CDR3: CATSRDRGGGGETQYF. CDR3 nucleotide sequence: TGTGCCACCAGCAGAGATCGAGGGGGCGGGGGAGAGACCCAGTACTTC.

J is TRBJ2-7 and V is TRBV11-3; perhaps TRBD1 as D (5 bases). This CDR3 contains 15 residues. Germline CDR1 is SGHNT and CDR2 is YENEEA. The V gene lost 1 base and the J gene lost 3 bases, with 13 bases spanning the gap. CDR3 amino acids: CASSLVQRQGYEQYF. CDR3 nucleotides: TGTGCCAGCAGCTTAGTCCAGAGGCAGGGCTACGAGCAGTACTTC.

This clone came up a few times. This chain joins TRBV11-2 and TRBJ2-7; 7 bases align to TRBD1. The CDR3 covers 13 residues. The junction had 3 bases not matched to a gene; V was cut back by 5 bases and J by 2 bases. Germline V gene data show CDR1 as SGHAT and CDR2 as FQNNGV. The CDR3 loop is CASSQGTAYEQYF. CDR3 DNA: TGTGCCAGCAGCCAAGGGACAGCCTACGAGCAGTACTTC.

V is TRBV11-2 and J is TRBJ2-1; TRBD2 matches 8 bases. J lost 3 bases, V lost 3 bases, and 1 base had no gene match. From germline, CDR1 is SGHAT and CDR2 FQNNGV. The CDR3 runs 14 residues. CDR3 sequence (DNA): TGTGCCAGCAGCTTTAGCGGGAACTACAATGAGCAGTTCTTC. It translates to CASSFSGNYNEQFF.

The V gene is TRBV7-9, the J gene TRBJ1-1; a weak D match, TRBD1 (5 bases). Trimming cost V 4 bases and J 5 bases, with 8 bases left between them. The germline V gene has CDR1 SEHNR and CDR2 FQNEAQ (reference sequence). This CDR3 is 12 amino acids long. The DNA of the CDR3 is TGTGCCAGCAGCTATGGGGGAACTGAAGCTTTCTTT. Encoded protein: CASSYGGTEAFF. Using reference TRBV7-9 and TRBJ1-1 for the parts outside the CDR3, the full variable domain is DTGVSQNPRHKITKRGQNVTFRCDPISEHNRLYWYRQTLGQGPEFLTYFQNEAQLEKSRLLSDRFSAERPKGSFSTLEIQRTEQGDSAMYLCASSYGGTEAFFGQGTRLTVV.

To note about this clone: This sample also contains other DNA sequences that code for the same CDR3. The rearrangement uses TRBV28 and TRBJ2-2, with unresolved D. Germline V gives CDR1 MDHEN, CDR2 SYDVKM. CDR3 size: 15 residues. The V end lost 2 bases, the J end lost 4 bases, and 11 bases lay between the germline ends. The CDR3 reads CASSLGLRSTGELFF. DNA for the CDR3: TGTGCCAGCAGTTTAGGCCTGAGGAGCACCGGGGAGCTGTTTTTT.

CDR3 sequence reads: CASSLGTGANTQYF. In DNA, the CDR3 is TGTGCCAGCAGCTTAGGTACAGGGGCTAATACGCAGTATTTT. This chain joins TRBV7-9 and TRBJ2-3, with 7 bases that match TRBD1. Trimming removed 1 base from V and 7 bases from J; junction bases left unmatched: 5. Germline V gene lookup returns CDR1 SEHNR and CDR2 FQNEAQ (reference sequence). CDR3 length equals 14 residues.

The chain carries TRBV18 and TRBJ2-7; 7 bases are a match to TRBD1. The CDR3 has 12 amino acids. Germline V CDR1 and CDR2: KGHSH, LQKENI. Unmatched junction bases numbered 4, after V lost 8 bases and J lost 3 bases. CDR3 region: CASRQGFYEQYF. In DNA, the CDR3 is TGTGCCAGCCGACAGGGTTTCTACGAGCAGTACTTC.

The chain couples TRBV6-5 to TRBJ2-1, with 7 positions matching TRBD2. CDR3 size: 15 residues. CDR1 and CDR2 (germline): MNHEY, SVGAGI. V gave up 5 bases and J gave up 10 bases; unmatched junction bases: 14. This chain's CDR3 is CASSQLASPDGEQFF. The CDR3 DNA is TGTGCCAGCAGTCAACTAGCGTCCCCAGACGGGGAGCAGTTCTTC.

As to this clone: Other DNA sequences in the same sample also yield this CDR3. The V and J genes are TRBV9 and TRBJ2-1; 8 nucleotides align to TRBD2. Germline V gene lookup returns CDR1 SGDLS and CDR2 YYNGEE. The trim removed 0 bases at V and 3 bases at J, leaving 2 bases unmatched. The CDR3 is 15 amino acids. The DNA of the CDR3 is TGTGCCAGCAGCGTAGTAGCGGGGAGCTACAATGAGCAGTTCTTC. Its translation: CASSVVAGSYNEQFF.

V gene TRBV5-4 combines with J gene TRBJ2-7, with 8 bases matching TRBD1. Germline CDR1 reads SGHNT; CDR2 reads YYREEE (reference sequence). The CDR3 runs 15 residues. Trimming at V came to 4 bases and at J to 7 bases, leaving 13 bases not matched to a gene. The CDR3 reads CASSHAQTGALEQYF. The CDR3, as DNA: TGTGCCAGCAGCCATGCTCAGACAGGGGCGCTTGAGCAGTACTTC.

The chain is built from TRBV28 and TRBJ2-1; 9 nucleotides agree with TRBD1. Germline lookup yields CDR1 MDHEN and CDR2 SYDVKM. This CDR3 has 12 amino acids. The trim removed 3 bases at V and 12 bases at J, leaving 3 bases unmatched. The DNA of the CDR3 is TGTGCCAGCAGTTTTCGGGACAGGGCGCAGTTCTTC. Protein product: CASSFRDRAQFF.

A note on this clone: This sample includes further DNA sequences coding for the same CDR3. This chain connects TRBV6-5 to TRBJ2-7; TRBD2 agrees at 8 bases. This CDR3 contains 15 residues. J was trimmed by 1 base and V by 2 bases; bases with no gene match: 4. Germline V gives CDR1 MNHEY, CDR2 SVGAGI. This CDR3 is CASSYGPSGSYEQYF. CDR3 bases: TGTGCCAGCAGTTACGGTCCTAGCGGGTCCTACGAGCAGTACTTC.